Included here is one T cell receptor (beta chain) sequence, with context. Data came from immunoSEQ multiplex PCR; TCRdb stores just in-frame clones and leaves some out. The sample has under 300,000 clones, around 90% seen once. This CDR3 spans 19 amino acids. V was clipped by 0 bases and J by 2 bases; unmatched bases: 11. Germline CDR1 is LGHDT and CDR2 is YNNKEL (reference sequence). The data belong to a study of blood T cell repertoires in COVID-19. The source of this sequence is a woman aged 25-40 years who had recovered from COVID-19. Sample: PBMCs or T cells enriched from blood (not recorded which). The chain has TRBV3-1 (or the pseudogene TRBV3-2) and TRBJ2-3; TRBD2 matches at 10 bases. For the CDR3, the DNA is TGTGCCAGCAGCCAAGATCGGAATAGCGGGGGGCCGTACACAGATACGCAGTATTTT. Amino acid sequence: CASSQDRNSGGPYTDTQYF.